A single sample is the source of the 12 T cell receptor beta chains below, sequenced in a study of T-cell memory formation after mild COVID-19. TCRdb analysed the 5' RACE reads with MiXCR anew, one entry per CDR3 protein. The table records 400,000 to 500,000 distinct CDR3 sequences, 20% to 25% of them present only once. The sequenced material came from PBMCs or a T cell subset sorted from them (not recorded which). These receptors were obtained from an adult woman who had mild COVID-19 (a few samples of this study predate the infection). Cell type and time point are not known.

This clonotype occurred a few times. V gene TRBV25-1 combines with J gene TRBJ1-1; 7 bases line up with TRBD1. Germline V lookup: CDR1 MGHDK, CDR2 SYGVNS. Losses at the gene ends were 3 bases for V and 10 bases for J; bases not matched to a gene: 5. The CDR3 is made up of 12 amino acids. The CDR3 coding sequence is TGTGCCAGCAGTGAGGACAGGCTCGGAGCTTTCTTT. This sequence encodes CASSEDRLGAFF.

CDR3 in DNA: TGCAGCGCCCAGACAGGGTTTAGCACAGATACGCAGTATTTT. The encoded protein is CSAQTGFSTDTQYF. The chain carries TRBV29-1 and TRBJ2-3, with 7 bases fitting TRBD1. This CDR3 contains 14 residues. From germline, CDR1 is SQVTM and CDR2 ANQGSEA. V was clipped by 7 bases and J by 0 bases; unmatched bases: 7.

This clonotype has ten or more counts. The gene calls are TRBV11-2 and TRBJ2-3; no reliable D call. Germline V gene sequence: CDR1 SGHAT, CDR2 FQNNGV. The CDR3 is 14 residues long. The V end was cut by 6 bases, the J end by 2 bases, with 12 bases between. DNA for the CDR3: TGTGCCAGCAGGAACGAAGGGCTCACAGATACGCAGTATTTT. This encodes CASRNEGLTDTQYF.

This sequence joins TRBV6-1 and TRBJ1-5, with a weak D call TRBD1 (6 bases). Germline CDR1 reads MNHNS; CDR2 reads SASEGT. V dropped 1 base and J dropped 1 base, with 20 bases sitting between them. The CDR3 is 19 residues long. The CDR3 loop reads CASSEGRGAGYRSNQPQHF. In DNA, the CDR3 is TGTGCCAGCAGTGAAGGCCGGGGGGCCGGGTATAGGAGCAATCAGCCCCAGCATTTT.

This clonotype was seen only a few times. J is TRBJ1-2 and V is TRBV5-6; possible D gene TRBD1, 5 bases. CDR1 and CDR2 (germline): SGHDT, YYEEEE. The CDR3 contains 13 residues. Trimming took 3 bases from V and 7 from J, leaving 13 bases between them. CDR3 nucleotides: TGTGCCAGCAGCTCACAGGATCCCCGTGGCTACACCTTC. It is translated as CASSSQDPRGYTF.

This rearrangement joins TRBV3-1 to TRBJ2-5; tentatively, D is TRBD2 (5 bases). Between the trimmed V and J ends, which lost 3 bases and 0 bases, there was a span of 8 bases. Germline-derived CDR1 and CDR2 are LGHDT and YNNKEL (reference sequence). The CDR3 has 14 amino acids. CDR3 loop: CASSHNGNQETQYF. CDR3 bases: TGTGCCAGCAGCCATAACGGGAACCAAGAGACCCAGTACTTC.

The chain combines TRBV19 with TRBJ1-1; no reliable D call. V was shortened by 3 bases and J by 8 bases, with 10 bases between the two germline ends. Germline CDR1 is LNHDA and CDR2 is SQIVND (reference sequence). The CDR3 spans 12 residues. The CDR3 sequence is CASSIMAAEAFF. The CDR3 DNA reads TGTGCCAGTAGTATCATGGCAGCCGAAGCTTTCTTT.

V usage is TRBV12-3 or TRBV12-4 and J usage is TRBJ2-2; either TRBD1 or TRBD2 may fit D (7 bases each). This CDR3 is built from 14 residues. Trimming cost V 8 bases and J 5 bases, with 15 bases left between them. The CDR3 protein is CASGPGGGTGELFF. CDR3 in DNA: TGTGCCAGCGGCCCAGGGGGGGGGACCGGGGAGCTGTTTTTT.

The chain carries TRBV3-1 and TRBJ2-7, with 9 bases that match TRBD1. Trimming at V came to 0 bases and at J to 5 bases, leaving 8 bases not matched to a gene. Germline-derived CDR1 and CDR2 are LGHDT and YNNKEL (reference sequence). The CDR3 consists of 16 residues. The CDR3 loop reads CASSQEGGTGIHEQYF. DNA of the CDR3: TGTGCCAGCAGCCAAGAAGGCGGGACAGGGATTCACGAGCAGTACTTC.

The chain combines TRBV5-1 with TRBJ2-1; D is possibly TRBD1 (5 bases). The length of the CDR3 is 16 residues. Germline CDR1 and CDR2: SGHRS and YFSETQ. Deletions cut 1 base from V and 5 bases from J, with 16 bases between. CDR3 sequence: CASSLRSDSFHNEQFF. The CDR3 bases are TGCGCCAGCAGCTTGCGGTCAGACAGCTTCCACAATGAGCAGTTCTTC.

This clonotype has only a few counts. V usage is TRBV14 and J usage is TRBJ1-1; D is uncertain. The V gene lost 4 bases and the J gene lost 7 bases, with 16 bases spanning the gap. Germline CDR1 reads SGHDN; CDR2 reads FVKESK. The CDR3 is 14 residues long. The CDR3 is CASSLAGSAIEAFF. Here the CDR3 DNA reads TGTGCCAGCAGCCTGGCCGGGAGTGCAATTGAAGCTTTCTTT.

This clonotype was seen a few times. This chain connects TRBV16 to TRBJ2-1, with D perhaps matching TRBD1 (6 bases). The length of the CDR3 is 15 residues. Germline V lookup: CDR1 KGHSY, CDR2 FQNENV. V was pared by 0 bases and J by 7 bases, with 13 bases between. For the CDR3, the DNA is TGTGCCAGCAGCCAATCAAGGGGGAGAGGTAATGAGCAGTTCTTC. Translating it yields CASSQSRGRGNEQFF.